The sequence of this T cell receptor beta chain was determined in a study of blood T cell repertoires in COVID-19. A single count supports this clone. The germline V gene encodes CDR1 SNHLY and CDR2 FYNNEI. The CDR3 is made up of 15 amino acids. Per the study methods: Amplification with reference gene primers provided the estimates of nucleated cell counts. The assay was immunoSEQ multiplex PCR, and TCRdb's table has in-frame clones only and misses some. V and J calls and clone size are given by that table; D and trimming were obtained from the DNA. Of some 65,000 clones listed, 80% to 90% are singletons.

The TCR originated in a woman older than 75 with active COVID-19. The chain recombines TRBV2 with TRBJ2-5; 10 nucleotides line up with TRBD1. The tail of the sequence fits TRBJ2-7 better, so the J call may be wrong. The sample taken for sequencing was peripheral blood. CDR3 nucleotide sequence: TGTGCCAGCAGTGAGGGGACAGGGGACTTCTACGAGCAGTACTTC. As protein: CASSEGTGDFYEQYF.